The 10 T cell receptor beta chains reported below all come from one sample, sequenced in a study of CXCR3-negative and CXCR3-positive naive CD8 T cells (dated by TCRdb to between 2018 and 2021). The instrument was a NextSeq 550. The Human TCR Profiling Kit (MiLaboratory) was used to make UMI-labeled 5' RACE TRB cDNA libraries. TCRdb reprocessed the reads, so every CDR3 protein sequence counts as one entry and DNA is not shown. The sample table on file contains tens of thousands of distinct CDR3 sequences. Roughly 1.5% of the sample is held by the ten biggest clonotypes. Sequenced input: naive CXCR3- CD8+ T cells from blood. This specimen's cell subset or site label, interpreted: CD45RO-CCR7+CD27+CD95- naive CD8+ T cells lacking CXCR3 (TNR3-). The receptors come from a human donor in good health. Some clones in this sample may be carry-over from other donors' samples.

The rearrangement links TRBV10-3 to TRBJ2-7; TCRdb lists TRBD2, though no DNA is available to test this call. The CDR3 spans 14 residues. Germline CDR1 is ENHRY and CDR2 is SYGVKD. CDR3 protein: CAITRDGLSEEQYF.

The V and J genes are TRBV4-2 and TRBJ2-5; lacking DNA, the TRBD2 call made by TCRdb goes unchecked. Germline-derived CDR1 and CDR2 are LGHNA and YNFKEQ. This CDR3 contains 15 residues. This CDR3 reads CASSQDLGLAETQYF.

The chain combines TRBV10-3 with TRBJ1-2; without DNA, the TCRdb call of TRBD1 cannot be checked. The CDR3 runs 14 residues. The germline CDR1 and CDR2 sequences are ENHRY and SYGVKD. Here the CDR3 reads CAISHRTAAYGYTF.

CDR3 residues: CASSQEWQSPYNEQFF. The V call is TRBV3-1, the J call TRBJ2-1. Looked up from germline, CDR1 is LGHDT and CDR2 is YNNKEL (reference sequence). The CDR3 has 16 amino acids.

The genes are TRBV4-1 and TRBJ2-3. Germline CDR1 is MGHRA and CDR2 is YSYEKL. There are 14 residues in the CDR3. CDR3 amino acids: CASSQDQFTDTQYF.

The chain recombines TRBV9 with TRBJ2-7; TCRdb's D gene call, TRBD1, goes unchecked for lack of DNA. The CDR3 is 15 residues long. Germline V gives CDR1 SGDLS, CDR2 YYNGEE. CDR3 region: CASSMTGTETYEQYF.

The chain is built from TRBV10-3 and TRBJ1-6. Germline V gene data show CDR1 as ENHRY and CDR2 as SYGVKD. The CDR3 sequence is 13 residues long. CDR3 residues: CAISETTASPLHF.

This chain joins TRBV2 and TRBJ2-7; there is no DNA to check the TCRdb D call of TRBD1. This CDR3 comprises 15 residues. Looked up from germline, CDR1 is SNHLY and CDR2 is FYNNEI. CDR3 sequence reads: CASSLPGGAGYEQYF.

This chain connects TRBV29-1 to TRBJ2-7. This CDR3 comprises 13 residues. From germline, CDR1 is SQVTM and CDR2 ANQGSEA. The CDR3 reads CSVEGGQPYEQYF.

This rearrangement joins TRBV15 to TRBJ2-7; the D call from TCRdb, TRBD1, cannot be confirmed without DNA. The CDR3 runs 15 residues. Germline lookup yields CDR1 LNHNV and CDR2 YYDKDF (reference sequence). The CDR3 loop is CATSTRGPVTYEQYF.